Listed below are T cell receptor beta chains from one sample, sequenced in a study of cytomegalovirus exposure and HLA in healthy donors. The data were produced by immunoSEQ multiplex PCR, yet TCRdb's version contains in-frame clones alone and is incomplete. Of 120,000 or so clones detected, 60% to 80% appear once; the ten largest clones hold 3.3%. Sequenced sample: PBMCs. The receptors here all came from a woman aged 50 to 65 in good health and CMV-seronegative. Each CDR3 is given with its conserved first and last residue. Fields, in order: clone size, CDR3 length, J gene, V gene, D gene, CDR3 DNA, CDR3 protein. The D gene is left open where the match is weak. Not every row has a clone size; where given, it reads once, few, many or a size class.

abundance: NA; len: 14; j_gene: TRBJ1-5; v_gene: TRBV28; d_gene: NA; CDR3nt: TGTGCCAGCAGTTTATCTTCAGGGAATCAGCCCCAGCATTTT; CDR3aa: CASSLSSGNQPQHF
abundance: few; len: 14; j_gene: TRBJ1-2; v_gene: TRBV5-1; d_gene: NA; CDR3nt: TGCGCCAGCAGCTTTATGACGGAGAACTATGGCTACACCTTC; CDR3aa: CASSFMTENYGYTF
abundance: once; len: 14; j_gene: TRBJ2-1; v_gene: TRBV29-1; d_gene: NA; CDR3nt: TGCAGCGTTGATCAGAGCGGAGTCTACAATGAGCAGTTCTTC; CDR3aa: CSVDQSGVYNEQFF
abundance: few; len: 14; j_gene: TRBJ2-7; v_gene: TRBV4-2; d_gene: TRBD2; CDR3nt: TGTGCCAGCAGCGCGGGACTAGAGGTGTACGAGCAGTACTTC; CDR3aa: CASSAGLEVYEQYF
abundance: NA; len: 14; j_gene: TRBJ1-2; v_gene: TRBV7-8; d_gene: NA; CDR3nt: TGTGCCAGCAGCTCCCGGACATCTAGGGATGGCTACACCTTC; CDR3aa: CASSSRTSRDGYTF
abundance: few; len: 15; j_gene: TRBJ1-4; v_gene: TRBV4-1; d_gene: NA; CDR3nt: TGCGCCAGCAGCCGACTAGGGGGGGCCGGTGAAAAACTGTTTTTT; CDR3aa: CASSRLGGAGEKLFF
abundance: NA; len: 15; j_gene: TRBJ2-7; v_gene: TRBV27; d_gene: TRBD2; CDR3nt: TGTGCCAGCAGTTTATCGTTAGCGGGAGGTTACGAGCAGTACTTC; CDR3aa: CASSLSLAGGYEQYF
abundance: NA; len: 15; j_gene: TRBJ2-7; v_gene: TRBV19; d_gene: TRBD2; CDR3nt: TGTGCCAGTAGTATAGCTAGCGGGAGAACCTACGAGCAGTACTTC; CDR3aa: CASSIASGRTYEQYF
abundance: NA; len: 13; j_gene: TRBJ2-7; v_gene: TRBV19; d_gene: TRBD2; CDR3nt: TGTGCCAGTAGTACTAGCGGGATCTACGAGCAGTACTTC; CDR3aa: CASSTSGIYEQYF
abundance: NA; len: 15; j_gene: TRBJ2-7; v_gene: TRBV7-3; d_gene: NA; CDR3nt: TGTGCCAGCAGCTTAACAGTCGGTAGCGGCTACGAGCAGTACTTC; CDR3aa: CASSLTVGSGYEQYF
abundance: NA; len: 14; j_gene: TRBJ1-1; v_gene: TRBV30; d_gene: TRBD1; CDR3nt: TGTGCCTGTGACAGGGTTGGGGTGAACACTGAAGCTTTCTTT; CDR3aa: CACDRVGVNTEAFF
abundance: few; len: 13; j_gene: TRBJ1-3; v_gene: TRBV29-1; d_gene: NA; CDR3nt: TGCAGCGTTTTAGGGACTGGGAGAAACACCATATATTTT; CDR3aa: CSVLGTGRNTIYF
abundance: NA; len: 16; j_gene: TRBJ2-5; v_gene: TRBV4-3; d_gene: NA; CDR3nt: TGCGCCAGCAGCCAAGTTGGGCACGGGGAACAAGAGACCCAGTACTTC; CDR3aa: CASSQVGHGEQETQYF
abundance: few; len: 16; j_gene: TRBJ2-7; v_gene: TRBV4-1; d_gene: NA; CDR3nt: TGCGCCAGCAGCCTGTCCGCCGGGAATACCGCCTACGAGCAGTACTTC; CDR3aa: CASSLSAGNTAYEQYF
abundance: NA; len: 18; j_gene: TRBJ2-2; v_gene: TRBV18; d_gene: NA; CDR3nt: TGTGCCAGCTCACCCCCCGTCCCAAGGGGAATGGGCACCGGGGAGCTGTTTTTT; CDR3aa: CASSPPVPRGMGTGELFF
abundance: NA; len: 14; j_gene: TRBJ1-1; v_gene: TRBV2; d_gene: NA; CDR3nt: TGTGCCAGCAGTGACCTAACCTCGAACACTGAAGCTTTCTTT; CDR3aa: CASSDLTSNTEAFF
abundance: NA; len: 17; j_gene: TRBJ1-1; v_gene: TRBV4-3; d_gene: TRBD1; CDR3nt: TGCGCCAGCAGCCAAGAGGGGGACAGATACCTGAACACTGAAGCTTTCTTT; CDR3aa: CASSQEGDRYLNTEAFF
abundance: NA; len: 12; j_gene: TRBJ2-1; v_gene: TRBV2; d_gene: NA; CDR3nt: TGTGCCAGCAGGGGGGAGGTAAATGAGCAGTTCTTC; CDR3aa: CASRGEVNEQFF
abundance: NA; len: 13; j_gene: TRBJ2-5; v_gene: TRBV30; d_gene: NA; CDR3nt: TGTGCCTGGACCCCGGACAGCCAAGAGACCCAGTACTTC; CDR3aa: CAWTPDSQETQYF
abundance: NA; len: 16; j_gene: TRBJ1-4; v_gene: TRBV5-1; d_gene: NA; CDR3nt: TGCGCCAGCAGCTTGTCAGGGTCGTCAACTAATGAAAAGCTGTTTTTT; CDR3aa: CASSLSGSSTNEKLFF
abundance: NA; len: 12; j_gene: TRBJ1-1; v_gene: TRBV11-2; d_gene: NA; CDR3nt: TGTGCCAGCAGCTGGGGGGGGTCGGGAGCTTTCTTT; CDR3aa: CASSWGGSGAFF
abundance: few; len: 15; j_gene: TRBJ2-5; v_gene: TRBV5-4; d_gene: NA; CDR3nt: TGCGCCAGCAGCCAAGCTGTTGGTCCTCAAGAGACCCAGTACTTC; CDR3aa: CASSQAVGPQETQYF
abundance: few; len: 15; j_gene: TRBJ2-7; v_gene: TRBV27; d_gene: TRBD1; CDR3nt: TGTGCCAGCAGTTCAAGATTGGGACAGGTCTACGAGCAGTACTTC; CDR3aa: CASSSRLGQVYEQYF
abundance: few; len: 15; j_gene: TRBJ2-7; v_gene: TRBV5-6; d_gene: TRBD2; CDR3nt: TGTGCCAGCACCAACCTTCTAGCGGGAGTTTACGAGCAGTACTTC; CDR3aa: CASTNLLAGVYEQYF
abundance: NA; len: 17; j_gene: TRBJ2-3; v_gene: TRBV15; d_gene: TRBD2; CDR3nt: TGTGCCACCAGCAGAGATTGGACTAGCGGGAGCACAGATACGCAGTATTTT; CDR3aa: CATSRDWTSGSTDTQYF
abundance: NA; len: 15; j_gene: TRBJ2-7; v_gene: TRBV19; d_gene: TRBD1; CDR3nt: TGTGCCAGTAGGCCCTCAAGCAGGGGGATCTACGAGCAGTACTTC; CDR3aa: CASRPSSRGIYEQYF
abundance: NA; len: 15; j_gene: TRBJ1-5; v_gene: TRBV5-6; d_gene: NA; CDR3nt: TGTGCCAGCAGCTTATACAGGGTTAGCAATCAGCCCCAGCATTTT; CDR3aa: CASSLYRVSNQPQHF
abundance: few; len: 15; j_gene: TRBJ1-4; v_gene: TRBV6-6; d_gene: NA; CDR3nt: TGTGCCAGCAGTCCACCAGGGAGGGGCGATGAAAAACTGTTTTTT; CDR3aa: CASSPPGRGDEKLFF
abundance: NA; len: 14; j_gene: TRBJ2-7; v_gene: TRBV5-4; d_gene: TRBD1; CDR3nt: TGTGCCAGCAGCCCCGGGACAGGGACATCCGAGCAGTACTTC; CDR3aa: CASSPGTGTSEQYF
abundance: NA; len: 16; j_gene: TRBJ2-7; v_gene: TRBV28; d_gene: TRBD2; CDR3nt: TGTGCCAGCACCAACTGGGGGGGAGGAAGCTCCTACGAGCAGTACTTC; CDR3aa: CASTNWGGGSSYEQYF
abundance: NA; len: 18; j_gene: TRBJ2-1; v_gene: TRBV7-2; d_gene: TRBD2; CDR3nt: TGTGCCAGCAGCTTAGCGGATACTAGCGGGATTGCTTACAATGAGCAGTTCTTC; CDR3aa: CASSLADTSGIAYNEQFF
abundance: NA; len: 17; j_gene: TRBJ2-1; v_gene: TRBV27; d_gene: TRBD1; CDR3nt: TGTGCCAGCAGTTTATCCCCGCCGGCAGGGGGCTACAATGAGCAGTTCTTC; CDR3aa: CASSLSPPAGGYNEQFF
abundance: NA; len: 13; j_gene: TRBJ1-4; v_gene: TRBV6-1; d_gene: NA; CDR3nt: TGTGCCAGCGAGGCTGCCGAAGGGGGTGGACTGTTTTTT; CDR3aa: CASEAAEGGGLFF
abundance: NA; len: 17; j_gene: TRBJ2-2; v_gene: TRBV7-8; d_gene: TRBD1; CDR3nt: TGTGCCAGCCTTCGGGATAGGACAGGGGTCTTCACCGGGGAGCTGTTTTTT; CDR3aa: CASLRDRTGVFTGELFF
abundance: NA; len: 17; j_gene: TRBJ2-7; v_gene: TRBV5-1; d_gene: NA; CDR3nt: TGCGCCAGCAGCTTGGTGTCGGTGGCGGGAAAAACCTACGAGCAGTACTTC; CDR3aa: CASSLVSVAGKTYEQYF
abundance: NA; len: 16; j_gene: TRBJ2-7; v_gene: TRBV28; d_gene: TRBD2; CDR3nt: TGTGCCAGCGACTCGCTGGGGACTAGCGGCTCCTACGAGCAGTACTTC; CDR3aa: CASDSLGTSGSYEQYF
abundance: NA; len: 16; j_gene: TRBJ2-1; v_gene: TRBV19; d_gene: NA; CDR3nt: TGTGCCAGTATGGGGGTAGCGGCGGGATACCCCAATGAGCAGTTCTTC; CDR3aa: CASMGVAAGYPNEQFF
abundance: few; len: 14; j_gene: TRBJ2-1; v_gene: TRBV9; d_gene: NA; CDR3nt: TGTGCCAGCAGCGTACAGGGTACCTACAATGAGCAGTTCTTC; CDR3aa: CASSVQGTYNEQFF
abundance: few; len: 14; j_gene: TRBJ1-2; v_gene: TRBV27; d_gene: NA; CDR3nt: TGTGCCAGCAGTCCAGACACCTCTAACTATGGCTACACCTTC; CDR3aa: CASSPDTSNYGYTF
abundance: NA; len: 14; j_gene: TRBJ1-2; v_gene: TRBV27; d_gene: TRBD1; CDR3nt: TGTGCCAGCAGGGGGACAGGGACAAACTATGGCTACACCTTC; CDR3aa: CASRGTGTNYGYTF
abundance: NA; len: 17; j_gene: TRBJ2-1; v_gene: TRBV5-1; d_gene: TRBD2; CDR3nt: TGCGCCAGCAGCCCAGAAGGTAGCGGGAGGGTCCTCAATGAGCAGTTCTTC; CDR3aa: CASSPEGSGRVLNEQFF
abundance: NA; len: 17; j_gene: TRBJ2-2; v_gene: TRBV5-1; d_gene: TRBD2; CDR3nt: TGCGCCACCAAGTCCGGACGAGAGGGACTAGTAACCGGGGAGCTGTTTTTT; CDR3aa: CATKSGREGLVTGELFF
abundance: NA; len: 12; j_gene: TRBJ2-7; v_gene: TRBV6-1; d_gene: TRBD1; CDR3nt: TGTGCCAGCGGCGACAGGGGCTACGAGCAGTACTTC; CDR3aa: CASGDRGYEQYF
abundance: NA; len: 13; j_gene: TRBJ1-1; v_gene: TRBV11-2; d_gene: NA; CDR3nt: TGTGCCAGCAGCTTTAATACCCAGGGTGAAGCTTTCTTT; CDR3aa: CASSFNTQGEAFF
abundance: NA; len: 13; j_gene: TRBJ2-7; v_gene: TRBV7-2; d_gene: NA; CDR3nt: TGTGCCAGCAGCCTGGGCACAGGGTTCGAGCAGTACTTC; CDR3aa: CASSLGTGFEQYF
abundance: once; len: 14; j_gene: TRBJ2-2; v_gene: TRBV19; d_gene: TRBD1; CDR3nt: TGTGCCACCGAGACAGGGGGAATATCCGGGGAGCTGTTTTTT; CDR3aa: CATETGGISGELFF
abundance: few; len: 15; j_gene: TRBJ2-2; v_gene: TRBV27; d_gene: TRBD2; CDR3nt: TGTGCCAGCAGATGGACTAGCGGGTTTACCGGGGAGCTGTTTTTT; CDR3aa: CASRWTSGFTGELFF
abundance: NA; len: 16; j_gene: TRBJ2-2; v_gene: TRBV18; d_gene: NA; CDR3nt: TGTGCCAGCTCACGCCTGAGTGCGGGCGACACCGGGGAGCTGTTTTTT; CDR3aa: CASSRLSAGDTGELFF
abundance: NA; len: 16; j_gene: TRBJ2-7; v_gene: TRBV6-5; d_gene: NA; CDR3nt: TGTGCCAGCAGCTACGCGGGGGGGACAGGGGCCCACGAGCAGTACTTC; CDR3aa: CASSYAGGTGAHEQYF
abundance: NA; len: 14; j_gene: TRBJ2-3; v_gene: TRBV19; d_gene: NA; CDR3nt: TGTGCCAGTAGTGCGGGATTGGTGGGCGATACGCAGTATTTT; CDR3aa: CASSAGLVGDTQYF
abundance: NA; len: 17; j_gene: TRBJ2-3; v_gene: TRBV5-5; d_gene: TRBD2; CDR3nt: TGTGCCAGCAGCTTGGCGATCCTAGCGGGGGACACAGATACGCAGTATTTT; CDR3aa: CASSLAILAGDTDTQYF
abundance: few; len: 15; j_gene: TRBJ2-5; v_gene: TRBV29-1; d_gene: NA; CDR3nt: TGCAGCGTTGGACTAGGGATTACGTACCAAGAGACCCAGTACTTC; CDR3aa: CSVGLGITYQETQYF
abundance: NA; len: 17; j_gene: TRBJ2-3; v_gene: TRBV27; d_gene: TRBD2; CDR3nt: TGTGCCAGCAGTTTAATCCGGACTAGCGCTAGCACAGATACGCAGTATTTT; CDR3aa: CASSLIRTSASTDTQYF
abundance: NA; len: 12; j_gene: TRBJ2-7; v_gene: TRBV6-6; d_gene: TRBD2; CDR3nt: TGTGCCAGCAGTTACAGCGGGGAACGGCAGTACTTC; CDR3aa: CASSYSGERQYF